The entry below describes one T cell receptor (beta chain). Its antigen is as yet unknown. Distinct nucleotide sequences in the sample also encode this CDR3. Trimming stripped 3 bases from V and 5 bases from J, with 7 bases between. This CDR3 spans 11 amino acids. The germline CDR1 and CDR2 sequences are GTSNPN and SVGIG (reference sequence). This sample is part of a study of beta chain features in type 1 diabetes. Findings of the study overall: Patients with Type 1 diabetes showed moderately but significantly shorter TCRB CDR3s in all four CD4+ subsets.

The investigators reverse transcribed all of the isolated RNA, so they sequenced expressed TCRB transcripts. Sequenced by immunoSEQ multiplex PCR; TCRdb stores in-frame clones only, minus some. The sample has roughly 240,000 clones; 24% are singletons. Every participating donor gave one draw, a heparinised blood sample averaging roughly 100 mL. The V and J genes are TRBV30 and TRBJ1-1; D is undetermined. Sequencing was carried out using naive CD4+ T cells from blood. The sequence was collected from a woman aged 25 to 45 with type 1 diabetes. Here the CDR3 DNA reads TGTGCCTGGAGCCGAGGGACTGAAGCTTTCTTT. This translates into CAWSRGTEAFF. Combining the CDR3 with reference TRBV30 and TRBJ1-1 gives the whole variable domain SQTIHQWPATLVQPVGSPLSLECTVEGTSNPNLYWYRQAAGRGLQLLFYSVGIGQISSEVPQNLSASRPQDRQFILSSKKLLLSDSGFYLCAWSRGTEAFFGQGTRLTVV.